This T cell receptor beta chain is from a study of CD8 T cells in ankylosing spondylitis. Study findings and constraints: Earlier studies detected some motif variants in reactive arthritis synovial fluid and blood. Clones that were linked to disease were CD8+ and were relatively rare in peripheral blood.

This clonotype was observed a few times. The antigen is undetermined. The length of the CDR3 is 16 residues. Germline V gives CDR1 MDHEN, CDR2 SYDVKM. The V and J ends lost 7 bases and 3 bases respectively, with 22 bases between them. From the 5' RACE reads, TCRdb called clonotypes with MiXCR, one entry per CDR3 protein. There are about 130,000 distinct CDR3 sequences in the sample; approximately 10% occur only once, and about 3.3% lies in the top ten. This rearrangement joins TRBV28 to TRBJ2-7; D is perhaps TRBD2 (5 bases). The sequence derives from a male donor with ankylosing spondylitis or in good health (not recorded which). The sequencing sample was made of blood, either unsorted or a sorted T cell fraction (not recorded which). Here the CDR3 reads CASTLGSWRSGYEQYF. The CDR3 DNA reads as TGTGCCAGCACCCTCGGCTCGTGGAGGTCCGGCTACGAGCAGTACTTC. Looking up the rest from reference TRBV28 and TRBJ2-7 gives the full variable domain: DVKVTQSSRYLVKRTGEKVFLECVQDMDHENMFWYRQDPGLGLRLIYFSYDVKMKEKGDIPEGYSVSREKKERFSLILESASTNQTSMYLCASTLGSWRSGYEQYFGPGTRLTVT.